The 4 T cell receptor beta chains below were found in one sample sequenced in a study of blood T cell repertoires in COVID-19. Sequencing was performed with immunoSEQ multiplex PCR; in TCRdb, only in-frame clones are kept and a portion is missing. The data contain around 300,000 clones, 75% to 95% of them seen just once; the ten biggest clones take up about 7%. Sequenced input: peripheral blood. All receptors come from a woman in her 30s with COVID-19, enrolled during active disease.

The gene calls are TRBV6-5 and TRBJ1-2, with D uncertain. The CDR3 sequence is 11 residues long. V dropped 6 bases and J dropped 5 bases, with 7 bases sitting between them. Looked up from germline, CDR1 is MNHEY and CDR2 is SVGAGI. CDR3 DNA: TGTGCCAGCAGCACCGGGTATGGCTACACCTTC. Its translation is CASSTGYGYTF.

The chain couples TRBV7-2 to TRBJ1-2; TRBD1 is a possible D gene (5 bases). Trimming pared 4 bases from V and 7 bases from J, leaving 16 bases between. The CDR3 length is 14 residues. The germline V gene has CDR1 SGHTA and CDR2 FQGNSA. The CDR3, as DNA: TGTGCCAGCAGCTCGGTCCCAGGGTACTTTGGCTACACCTTC. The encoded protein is CASSSVPGYFGYTF.

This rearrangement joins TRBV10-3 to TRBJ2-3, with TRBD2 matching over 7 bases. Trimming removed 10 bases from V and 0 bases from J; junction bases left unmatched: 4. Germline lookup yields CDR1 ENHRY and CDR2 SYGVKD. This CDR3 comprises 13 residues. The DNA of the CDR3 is TGTGCCACTAGGGAGGGGAGCACAGATACGCAGTATTTT. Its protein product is CATREGSTDTQYF.

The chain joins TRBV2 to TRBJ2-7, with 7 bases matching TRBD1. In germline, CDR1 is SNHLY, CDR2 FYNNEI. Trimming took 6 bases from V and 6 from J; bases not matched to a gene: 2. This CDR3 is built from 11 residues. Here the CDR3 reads CASRTGSEQYF. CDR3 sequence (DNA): TGTGCCAGCAGGACAGGGAGCGAGCAGTACTTC.